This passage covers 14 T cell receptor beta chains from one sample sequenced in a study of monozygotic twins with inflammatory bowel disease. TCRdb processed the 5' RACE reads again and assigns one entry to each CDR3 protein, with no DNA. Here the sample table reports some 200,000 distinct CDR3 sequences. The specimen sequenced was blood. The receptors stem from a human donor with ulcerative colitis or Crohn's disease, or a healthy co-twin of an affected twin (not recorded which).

CDR3 in amino acids: CASSWTSGGASHEQFF. The chain has TRBV12-3 or TRBV12-4 and TRBJ2-1; the D gene TCRdb calls, TRBD2, cannot be checked with no DNA. This CDR3 is 16 amino acids long.

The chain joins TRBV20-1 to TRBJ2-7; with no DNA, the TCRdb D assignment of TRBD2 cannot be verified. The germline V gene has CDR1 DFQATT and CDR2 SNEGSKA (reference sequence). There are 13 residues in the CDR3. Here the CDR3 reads CSARGPRVYEQYF.

The CDR3 here is CASSSSGQGSSPLHF. J is TRBJ1-6 and V is TRBV18; TCRdb's D call, TRBD1, is unchecked because there is no DNA. CDR3 length: 15 residues. CDR1 and CDR2 from the germline V gene are KGHSH and LQKENI. Full variable domain (outside the CDR3, taken from reference TRBV18 and TRBJ1-6): NAGVMQNPRHLVRRRGQEARLRCSPMKGHSHVYWYRQLPEEGLKFMVYLQKENIIDESGMPKERFSAEFPKEGPSILRIQQVVRGDSAAYFCASSSSGQGSSPLHFGNGTRLTVT.

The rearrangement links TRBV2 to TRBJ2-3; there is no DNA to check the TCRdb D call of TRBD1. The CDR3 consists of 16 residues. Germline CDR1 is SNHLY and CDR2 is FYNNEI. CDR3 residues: CASSPGTGGVTDTQYF.

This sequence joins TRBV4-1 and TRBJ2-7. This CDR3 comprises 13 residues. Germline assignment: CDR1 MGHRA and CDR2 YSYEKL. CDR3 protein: CASSQDSPYEQYF.

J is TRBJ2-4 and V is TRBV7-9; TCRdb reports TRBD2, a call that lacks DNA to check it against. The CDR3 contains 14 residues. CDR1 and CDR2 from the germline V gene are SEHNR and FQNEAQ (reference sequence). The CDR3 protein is CASSPRGGGNIQYF.

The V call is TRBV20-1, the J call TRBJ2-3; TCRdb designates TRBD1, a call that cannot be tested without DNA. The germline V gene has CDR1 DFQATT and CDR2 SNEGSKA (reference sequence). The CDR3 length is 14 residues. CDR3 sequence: CSARGYRGADTQYF.

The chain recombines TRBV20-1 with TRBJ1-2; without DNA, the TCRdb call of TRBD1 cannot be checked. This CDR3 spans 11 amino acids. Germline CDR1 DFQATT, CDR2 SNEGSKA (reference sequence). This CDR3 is CSALTGFGYTF.

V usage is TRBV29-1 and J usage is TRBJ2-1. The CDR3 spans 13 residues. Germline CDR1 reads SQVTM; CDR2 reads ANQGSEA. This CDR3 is CSIGQGSYNEQFF.

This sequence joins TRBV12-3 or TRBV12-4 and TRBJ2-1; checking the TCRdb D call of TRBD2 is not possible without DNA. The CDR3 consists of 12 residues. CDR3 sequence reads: CASSSRRDQRFF.

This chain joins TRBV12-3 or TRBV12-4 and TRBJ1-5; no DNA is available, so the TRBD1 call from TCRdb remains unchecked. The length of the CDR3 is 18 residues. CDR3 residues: CASSLRQGAGVGNQPQHF.

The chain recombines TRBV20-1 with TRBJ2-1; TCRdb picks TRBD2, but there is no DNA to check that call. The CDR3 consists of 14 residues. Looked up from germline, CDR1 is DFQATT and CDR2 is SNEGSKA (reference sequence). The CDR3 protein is CSATPGQGRASVHF.

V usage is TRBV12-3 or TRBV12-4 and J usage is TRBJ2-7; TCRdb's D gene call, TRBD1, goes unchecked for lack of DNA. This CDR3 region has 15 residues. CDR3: CASSLVGRGVYEQYF.

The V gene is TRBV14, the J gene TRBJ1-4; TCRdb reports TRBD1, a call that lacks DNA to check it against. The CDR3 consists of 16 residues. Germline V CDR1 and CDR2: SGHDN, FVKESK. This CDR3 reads CASSRRPGQGYEKLFF.